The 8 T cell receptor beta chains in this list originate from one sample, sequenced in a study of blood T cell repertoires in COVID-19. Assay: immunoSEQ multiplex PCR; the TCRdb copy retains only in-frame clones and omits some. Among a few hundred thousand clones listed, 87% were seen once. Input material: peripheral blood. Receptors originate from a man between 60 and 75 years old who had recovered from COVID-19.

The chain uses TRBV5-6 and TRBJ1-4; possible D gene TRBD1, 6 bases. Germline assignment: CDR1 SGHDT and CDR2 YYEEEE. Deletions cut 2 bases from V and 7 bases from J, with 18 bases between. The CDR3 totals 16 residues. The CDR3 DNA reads TGTGCCAGCAGCTTAGGGGGTGGGGACCTCCTTGAAAAACTGTTTTTT. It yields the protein CASSLGGGDLLEKLFF.

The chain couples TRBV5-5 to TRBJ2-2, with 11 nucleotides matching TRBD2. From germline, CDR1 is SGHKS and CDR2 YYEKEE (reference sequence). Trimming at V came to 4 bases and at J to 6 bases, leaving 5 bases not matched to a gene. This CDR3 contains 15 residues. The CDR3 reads CASSLSGGAAGELFF. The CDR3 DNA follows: TGTGCCAGCAGCCTTAGCGGGGGGGCGGCCGGGGAGCTGTTTTTT.

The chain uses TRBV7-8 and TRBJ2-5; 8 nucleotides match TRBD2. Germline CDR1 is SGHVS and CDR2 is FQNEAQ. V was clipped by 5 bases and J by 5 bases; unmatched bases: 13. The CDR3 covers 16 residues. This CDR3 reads CASSPLLGTRGETQYF. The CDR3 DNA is TGTGCCAGCAGCCCCTTGCTGGGGACTAGAGGCGAGACCCAGTACTTC.

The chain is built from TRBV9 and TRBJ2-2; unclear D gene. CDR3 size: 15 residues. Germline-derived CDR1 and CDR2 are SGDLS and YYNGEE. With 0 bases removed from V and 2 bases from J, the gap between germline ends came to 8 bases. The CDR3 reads CASSVASFNTGELFF. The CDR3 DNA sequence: TGTGCCAGCAGCGTAGCGTCGTTCAACACCGGGGAGCTGTTTTTT.

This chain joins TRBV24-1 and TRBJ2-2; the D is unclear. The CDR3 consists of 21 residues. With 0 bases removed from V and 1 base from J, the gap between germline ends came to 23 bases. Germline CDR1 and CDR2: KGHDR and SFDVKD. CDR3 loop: CATSDLHGGVKERLNTGELFF. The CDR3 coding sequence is TGTGCCACCAGTGATTTGCACGGCGGAGTCAAAGAAAGATTGAACACCGGGGAGCTGTTTTTT.

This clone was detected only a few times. CDR3: CASSLVTEGEAFF. CDR3 coding DNA: TGCGCCAGCAGCTTGGTAACGGAGGGAGAAGCTTTCTTT. The chain recombines TRBV5-1 with TRBJ1-1; D ambiguous. Per the germline V gene, CDR1 is SGHRS and CDR2 is YFSETQ. Between the trimmed V and J ends, which lost 0 bases and 8 bases, there was a span of 11 bases. This CDR3 has 13 residues.

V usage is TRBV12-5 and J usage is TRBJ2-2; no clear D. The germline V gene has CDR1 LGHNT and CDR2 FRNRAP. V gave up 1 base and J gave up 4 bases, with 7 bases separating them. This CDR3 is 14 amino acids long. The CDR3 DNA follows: TGTGCTAGTGGTTTGGGGGCTGGCACCGGGGAGCTGTTTTTT. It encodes CASGLGAGTGELFF.

The CDR3 loop reads CSVELSFTDTQYF. The DNA of the CDR3 is TGCAGCGTTGAGTTGTCCTTCACAGATACGCAGTATTTT. The chain has TRBV29-1 and TRBJ2-3; no reliable D call. V gave up 3 bases and J gave up 2 bases, with 9 bases separating them. There are 13 residues in the CDR3. Germline-derived CDR1 and CDR2 are SQVTM and ANQGSEA.